This note documents a single TCR beta chain sequence. Its antigen specificity is not known. This specimen comes from a study of T cell responses to AZD1222 COVID-19 vaccine (dated by TCRdb to the early 2020s). A note on the overall study: A total of 233 trial participants underwent TCR sequencing, of whom 207 received two doses of AZD1222 and around 26 received two doses of the MenACWY control vaccine. Enrollment into the trials was organized by age into subgroups of 18-55, 56-69 and 70-plus years, and those subgroups contained approximately 160, 26 and 62 TCR-sequenced participants, respectively. Overall study results and their limits: A significant rise in spike-specific TCR breadth and depth was observed after two AZD1222 doses relative to day 0 and relative to MenACWY recipients. Conclusions about previously exposed vaccinees are limited, since just a handful of AZD1222 recipients were seropositive for SARS-CoV-2 at baseline. The 56-69-year group was small, and its depth increase did not reach significance, likely because of low power. The whole spike protein was spanned by vaccine-associated CD4 TCRs, and dominant responses were seen in regions 160-218 and 743-854. No day 14 peak-response samples were available, so repertoires were characterized only after the peak T cell response. Nearly half of unique spike-specific TCRs reportedly recognized epitopes outside regions mutated in the B.1.351 and B.1.1.7 variants. Most participants were white British and females outnumbered males, and the authors suggested that clonal diversity may have been underestimated.

The CDR3 regions of human TCRbeta chains were analyzed by immunosequencing. The published analysis was carried out like this. TCRs in the repertoires were matched against a reference library of SARS-CoV-2-specific TCRs that had been generated with the MIRA antigen-specificity platform. Breadth meant the fraction of unique TCRs that were SARS-CoV-2-associated, whereas depth meant the fraction of total T cells that were SARS-CoV-2-associated. Using the MIRA data, each spike-specific TCR was mapped to the spike region that the TCR reacts to and placed in a CD4 or CD8 class. Log10-transformed breadth and depth values were compared by one-way ANOVA with Sidak's multiple comparisons tests. TCRdb mirrors the immuneACCESS table, restricted to in-frame sequences. Some clones are absent from its copies; in checked studies, under half trace to an unresolved V gene, and the reason for the others is unknown. The V and J calls and clone size were taken over from that table, and D and trimming were inferred from the DNA. The sample table records about 140,000 clones. The ten largest account for about 2.2% of the sample.

Per the publication, the time point label means: baseline before first vaccination. Vaccinee samples came from UK trials COV001 and COV002, including a single-blind randomized controlled phase 2/3 trial of AZD1222 (ChAdOx1 nCoV-19) in healthy adults. For TCRbeta chain sequencing, PBMC samples were collected from trial participants at day 0 and at day 28 after the second dose. Sequenced sample: peripheral blood. The receptor was derived from an adult in good health.

The nucleotides read TGTGCCAGCAGTAACAGGGCAACTGAAGCTTTCTTT. Its protein is CASSNRATEAFF. The chain is assembled from TRBV12-3 or TRBV12-4 and TRBJ1-1, and perhaps TRBD1 as D gene, on 6 matching bases. V sheds 5 bases and J sheds 5 bases, leaving 9 bases between their ends. The CDR3 goes from the cysteine to the phenylalanine over 12 residues. Only the CDR3 DNA is retained, 36 bases long and in frame from the first base.